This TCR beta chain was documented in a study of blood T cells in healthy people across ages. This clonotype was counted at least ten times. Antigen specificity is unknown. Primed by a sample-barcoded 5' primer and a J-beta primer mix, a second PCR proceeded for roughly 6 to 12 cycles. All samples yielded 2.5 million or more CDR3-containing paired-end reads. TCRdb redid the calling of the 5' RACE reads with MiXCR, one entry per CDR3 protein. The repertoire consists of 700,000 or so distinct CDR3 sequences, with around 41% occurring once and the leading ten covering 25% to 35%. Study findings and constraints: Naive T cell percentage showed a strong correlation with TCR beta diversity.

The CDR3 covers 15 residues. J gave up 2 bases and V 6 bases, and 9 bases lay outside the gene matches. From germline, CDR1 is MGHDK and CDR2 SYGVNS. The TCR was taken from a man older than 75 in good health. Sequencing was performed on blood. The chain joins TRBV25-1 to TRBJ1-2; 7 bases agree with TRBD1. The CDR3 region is CASRGTIQGNYGYTF. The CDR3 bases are TGTGCCAGCAGGGGAACGATACAGGGGAACTATGGCTACACCTTC.